The 9 T cell receptor beta chains presented below share a single source sample, sequenced in a study of shared clonotypes between healthy human individuals. Profiled with immunoSEQ multiplex PCR; TCRdb holds only in-frame clones, not every one. The sample has 950,000 to 1,100,000 clones, around 78% seen once. Sequenced: memory CD4+ T cells from PBMCs. Subset in this sample: CD45RA-negative fraction. The source of these receptors is a man aged 18 to 35 in good health. Some clones in this sample may be carry-over from other donors' samples.

The gene calls are TRBV6-1 and TRBJ1-3; 7 bases map to TRBD1. Germline CDR1 reads MNHNS; CDR2 reads SASEGT. Losses at the gene ends were 7 bases for V and 2 bases for J; bases not matched to a gene: 5. The CDR3 runs 14 residues. The CDR3 reads CASKPDRTGNTIYF. CDR3 nucleotides: TGTGCCAGCAAGCCGGACAGGACTGGAAACACCATATATTTT.

The chain links TRBV29-1 to TRBJ2-5, with TRBD2 matching over 8 bases. Matching the DNA end better, TRBJ2-7 makes the J call doubtful. Germline CDR1 and CDR2: SQVTM and ANQGSEA. This CDR3 is 12 amino acids long. The CDR3, as DNA: TGCAGCGTGACTAGCGAGCAATACGAGCAGTACTTC. Translated, it gives CSVTSEQYEQYF.

This sequence joins TRBV28 and TRBJ2-7; possible D gene TRBD2, 6 bases. Trimming shortened V by 7 bases and J by 3 bases, and 22 bases separated the two germline ends. The germline gives CDR1 MDHEN, CDR2 SYDVKM. The CDR3 consists of 16 residues. The CDR3 sequence: CASTPGGASGGYEQYF. The CDR3 DNA reads as TGTGCCAGCACCCCTGGAGGGGCGAGTGGGGGCTACGAGCAGTACTTC.

Details on this clone: The likely explanation is a read error, given a far larger clone one base away. V and J are TRBV30 and TRBJ2-2; 11 bases fit TRBD2. The CDR3 covers 17 residues. CDR1 is GTSNPN, CDR2 SVGIG, per germline (reference sequence). Here the CDR3 reads CASNPTSGMVRTGGLFF. The DNA of the CDR3 is TGTGCCTCAAACCCGACTAGCGGGATGGTTCGCACCGGGGGGCTGTTTTTT.

Ten or more counts support this clone. The same CDR3 arises from other DNA sequences in this sample as well. This chain joins TRBV7-9 and TRBJ1-1; TRBD1 matches at 9 bases. This CDR3 spans 13 amino acids. Looked up from germline, CDR1 is SEHNR and CDR2 is FQNEAQ (reference sequence). The V gene end was trimmed by 5 bases and the J gene end by 3 bases; junction bases not matched to a gene: 1. The CDR3 sequence is CASSRTGDTEAFF. As DNA, the CDR3 is TGTGCCAGCAGCCGGACAGGGGACACTGAAGCTTTCTTT.

This rearrangement joins TRBV4-3 to TRBJ1-1, with 7 positions matching TRBD1. Germline V CDR1 and CDR2: LGHNA, YSLEER. The CDR3 extends over 15 amino acids. Trimming at V came to 2 bases and at J to 5 bases, leaving 8 bases not matched to a gene. CDR3 region: CASSQNRQGRTEAFF. The CDR3 nucleotides read TGCGCCAGCAGCCAAAACCGACAGGGTCGGACTGAAGCTTTCTTT.

The chain recombines TRBV6-1 with TRBJ2-7, with a possible D match to TRBD1 (5 bases). Germline V gene sequence: CDR1 MNHNS, CDR2 SASEGT. Trimming stripped 7 bases from V and 4 bases from J, with 17 bases between. The CDR3 covers 14 residues. CDR3 sequence: CASKAGSLAYEQYF. Here the CDR3 DNA reads TGTGCCAGCAAAGCAGGGTCACTTGCTTACGAGCAGTACTTC.

Only one count was recorded for this clone. The CDR3 spells CSDMPSGEQFF. In DNA, the CDR3 is TGCAGCGACATGCCCTCGGGTGAGCAGTTCTTC. The chain has TRBV20-1 and TRBJ2-1; D unclear. The CDR3 covers 11 residues. CDR1 and CDR2 from the germline V gene are DFQATT and SNEGSKA (reference sequence).

J is TRBJ2-3 and V is TRBV25-1, with 7 nucleotides matching TRBD2. The CDR3 is 17 residues long. The V and J ends lost 1 base and 0 bases, in that order; junction bases with no gene match: 7. Germline V CDR1 and CDR2: MGHDK, SYGVNS. CDR3 region: CASSELRGRTSTDTQYF. DNA for the CDR3: TGTGCCAGCAGTGAATTACGCGGGAGAACCAGCACAGATACGCAGTATTTT.